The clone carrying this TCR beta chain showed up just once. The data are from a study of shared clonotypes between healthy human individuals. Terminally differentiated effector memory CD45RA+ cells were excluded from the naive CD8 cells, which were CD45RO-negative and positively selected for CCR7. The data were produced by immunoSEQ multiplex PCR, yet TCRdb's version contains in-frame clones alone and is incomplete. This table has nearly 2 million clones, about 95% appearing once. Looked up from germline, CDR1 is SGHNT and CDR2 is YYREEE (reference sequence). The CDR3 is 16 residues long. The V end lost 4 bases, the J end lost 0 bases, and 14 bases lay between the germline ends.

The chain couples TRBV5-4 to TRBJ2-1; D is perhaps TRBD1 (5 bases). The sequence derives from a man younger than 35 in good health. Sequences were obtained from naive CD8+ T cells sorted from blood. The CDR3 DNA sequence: TGTGCCAGCAGCCCCCCCGACAGTAACTCCTACAATGAGCAGTTCTTC. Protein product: CASSPPDSNSYNEQFF. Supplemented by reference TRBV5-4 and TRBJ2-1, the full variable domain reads ETGVTQSPTHLIKTRGQQVTLRCSSQSGHNTVSWYQQALGQGPQFIFQYYREEENGRGNFPPRFSGLQFPNYSSELNVNALELDDSALYLCASSPPDSNSYNEQFFGPGTRLTVL.